The entry that follows covers one T cell receptor beta chain sequence. Antigen: not known. This entry comes from a study of cytomegalovirus exposure and HLA in healthy donors. Study conclusions and caveats: Subsequent analysis found a tendency for first-cohort TCR clusters to co-occur within the 95 to 150 validation repertoires.

Germline V gene lookup returns CDR1 SNHLY and CDR2 FYNNEI. Deletions cut 9 bases from V and 1 base from J, with 6 bases between. The CDR3 contains 11 residues. Produced via immunoSEQ multiplex PCR; TCRdb's table is partial and in-frame only. This sample has more than 110,000 clones, with less than 95% found just once. Sample: PBMCs. The TCR was taken from a young man in good health and CMV-seropositive. The rearrangement links TRBV2 to TRBJ1-1; D is perhaps TRBD1 (6 bases). DNA for the CDR3: TGTGCCAGGGGGGCGAACACTGAAGCTTTCTTT. It specifies CARGANTEAFF.